This TCR beta chain stems from a study of Graves' ophthalmopathy and Graves' hyperthyroidism (dated by TCRdb to between 2017 and 2018). Broadly, across the study: Peripheral blood samples were taken at the time of initial diagnosis, before any treatment was given. An independent validation cohort was composed of roughly 18 hyperthyroidism patients and around 15 patients who later progressed from hyperthyroidism to ophthalmopathy. TCR beta repertoire signatures were used to distinguish Graves' ophthalmopathy from Graves' hyperthyroidism and to predict progression to ophthalmopathy. To explore V-J signatures distinguishing ophthalmopathy from hyperthyroidism, a discovery set of more than 95 patients (around 44 ophthalmopathy, 57 stable hyperthyroidism) was enrolled. In total, 120 to 150 blood samples were TCR-sequenced: under 45 ophthalmopathy, around 75 hyperthyroidism and about 17 hyperthyroidism-to-ophthalmopathy patients. The 100 discovery patients were randomly split 7:3 into training and test sets. Once sampling was done, hyperthyroidism patients were given methimazole at a starting dose of 30 mg daily, while ophthalmopathy patients were given high-dose intravenous methylprednisolone. In over 5 hyperthyroidism patients, the T-cell repertoire of thyroid tissue was compared with the T-cell repertoire of blood.

CDR1 and CDR2, looked up from the germline V gene, are MNHNS and SASEGT. V is pruned by 5 bases and J by 3 bases, leaving 7 bases of the junction without a gene match. From cysteine to phenylalanine, the CDR3 is 14 amino acids long. The read is trimmed to its CDR3 DNA, 42 bases read in frame from base 1. Patients with ophthalmopathy had moderately to severely active disease, with a Clinical Activity Score of 3 or more, a NOSPECS grade of 4 or more, and a disease duration of less than 3 months. Patients with other autoimmune diseases, uncontrolled infections, pregnancy or lactation were excluded from the study. Clinical symptoms, serum thyroxine, TRAb, thyroid ultrasound and orbital computed tomography were used for diagnosis. Using Ficoll-Paque density gradient centrifugation, PBMCs were isolated from about 9.2 ml of fresh peripheral blood. Total RNA was extracted with Trizol reagent and quality-checked on an Agilent 2100 Bioanalyzer.

This clonotype was recorded many times. Its antigen is still unknown. There are no base qualities to consult, and no much larger clone falls within one base. Overall study outcomes, separate from this receptor: In cross-validation, the 13-signature model distinguished ophthalmopathy from stable hyperthyroidism with approximately 85% sensitivity and just under 84% specificity, and in the test set the corresponding values were 80% and 75%. In validation, the model predicted ophthalmopathy progression with 70.59% sensitivity and roughly 72% specificity; around twelve predicted patients were CT-confirmed with GO in a median of approximately six months. Most expanded thyroid clonotypes with frequency above 0.001 were also detected in blood, suggesting blood repertoires may reflect the thyroid immune response. No statistical method was used to predetermine the sample size, and group allocation was not hidden from the investigators.

For repertoire sequencing, the TCR beta CDR3 regions were amplified from RNA transcripts. HTBI primers and the Qiagen OneStep RT-PCR kit were used in a first-round RT-PCR, which was followed by a second-round multiplex PCR, size selection and purification. The libraries underwent paired-end sequencing with 100 bp reads on an Illumina HiSeq2000. The source study handled its data this way. SOAPnuke was used to process the reads, removing any read that contained adapters or uncalled bases, had a mean Phred below 15, or lacked an exact match to the constant primer or identifier. COPE v1.2.5 was used to merge high-quality paired reads. Clonotypes were defined as unique nucleotide sequences and were aligned to IMGT TRB V, D and J references using MiTCR v1.1. Only V-J combinations with frequency above 0.0001 were analysed, covering about 99% of repertoires. For each V-J combination, a TCR clonal expansion and chaos score was defined as the ratio of F50 clonal expansion to chaos observed in the TCRdist matrix. Welch's t-statistics and random forest were used to reduce features to about 13 V-J combinations, which were fed into a naive Bayes classifier. Thyroid-blood repertoire similarity was quantified with the Morisita-Horn index. TCRdb trimmed the raw reads at Q25, called clones with MiXCR and kept productive beta chains. For every CDR3 protein sequence, its rows merge into one entry that carries the most common genes and DNA. The V and J calls here are based on TCRdb, not the publication. The sample profile shows about 400,000 distinct CDR3 sequences; about 16% of them were found once. The ten biggest clones cover 1.5% to 2% of the sample.

This receptor chain uses TRBV6-1 and TRBJ2-7; TRBD1 matches 7 bases in the middle. The origin of this receptor is a young woman with Graves' ophthalmopathy. Donor details come from another sample of the same person, matched by shared clones. Sequenced material: peripheral blood. The base sequence is TGTGCCAGCAGTACCATGACAGGGAGCTACGAGCAGTACTTC. Its translation reads: CASSTMTGSYEQYF.